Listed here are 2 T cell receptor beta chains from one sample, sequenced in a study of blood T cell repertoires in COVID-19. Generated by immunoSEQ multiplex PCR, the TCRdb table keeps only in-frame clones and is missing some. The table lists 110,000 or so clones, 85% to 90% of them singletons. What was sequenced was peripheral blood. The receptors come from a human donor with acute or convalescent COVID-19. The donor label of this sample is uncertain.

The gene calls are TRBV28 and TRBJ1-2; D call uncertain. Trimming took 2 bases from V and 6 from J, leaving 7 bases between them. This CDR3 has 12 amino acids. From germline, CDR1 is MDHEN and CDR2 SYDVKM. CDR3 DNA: TGTGCCAGCAGTTTAATCGGGGATGGCTACACCTTC. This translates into CASSLIGDGYTF.

The CDR3 sequence is CASSGFRDSPYGYTF. The CDR3 DNA is TGTGCCAGCAGTGGGTTTAGGGACAGCCCCTATGGCTACACCTTC. The rearrangement uses TRBV25-1 and TRBJ1-2, with TRBD1 matching 7 bases. The germline gives CDR1 MGHDK, CDR2 SYGVNS. J lost 4 bases, V lost 4 bases, and 9 bases had no gene match. The CDR3 runs 15 residues.